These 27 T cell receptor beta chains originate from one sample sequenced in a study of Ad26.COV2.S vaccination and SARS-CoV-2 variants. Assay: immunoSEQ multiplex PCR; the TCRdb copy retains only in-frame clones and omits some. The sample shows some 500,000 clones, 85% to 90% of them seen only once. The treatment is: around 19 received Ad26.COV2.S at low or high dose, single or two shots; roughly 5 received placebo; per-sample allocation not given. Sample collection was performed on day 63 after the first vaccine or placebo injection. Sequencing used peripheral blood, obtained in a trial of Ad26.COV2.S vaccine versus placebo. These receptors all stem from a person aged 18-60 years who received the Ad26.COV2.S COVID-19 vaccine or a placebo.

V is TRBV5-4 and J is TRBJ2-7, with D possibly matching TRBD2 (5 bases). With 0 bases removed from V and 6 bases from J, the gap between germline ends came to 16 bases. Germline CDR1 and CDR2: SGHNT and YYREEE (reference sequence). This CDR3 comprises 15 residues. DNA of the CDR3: TGTGCCAGCAGCTTGGCGCCCGGGGTTCTTGGCGAGCAGTACGTC. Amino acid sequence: CASSLAPGVLGEQYV.

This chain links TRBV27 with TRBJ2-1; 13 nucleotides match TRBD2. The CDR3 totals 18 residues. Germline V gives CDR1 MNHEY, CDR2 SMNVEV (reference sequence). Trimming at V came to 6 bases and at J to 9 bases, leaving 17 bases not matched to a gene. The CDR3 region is CASRAISLAGGRSGEQFF. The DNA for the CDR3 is TGTGCCAGCAGAGCTATTTCACTAGCGGGGGGGCGTTCCGGTGAGCAGTTCTTC.

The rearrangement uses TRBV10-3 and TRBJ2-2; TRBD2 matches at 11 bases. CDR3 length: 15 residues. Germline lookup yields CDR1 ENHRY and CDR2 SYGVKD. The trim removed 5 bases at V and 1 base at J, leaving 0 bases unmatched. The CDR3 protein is CAISLAGGNTGELFF. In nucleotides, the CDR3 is TGTGCCATCAGTCTAGCGGGGGGGAACACCGGGGAGCTGTTTTTT.

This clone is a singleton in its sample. The CDR3 region has the DNA TGTGCCAGCTCCCCCCAAGACAGGGCTAACTATGGCTACACCTTC. Encoded protein: CASSPQDRANYGYTF. V gene TRBV18 combines with J gene TRBJ1-2; 7 positions agree with TRBD1. The CDR3 contains 15 residues. Per the germline V gene, CDR1 is KGHSH and CDR2 is LQKENI. The ends lost 6 bases at V and 0 bases at J; junction bases unmatched: 7.

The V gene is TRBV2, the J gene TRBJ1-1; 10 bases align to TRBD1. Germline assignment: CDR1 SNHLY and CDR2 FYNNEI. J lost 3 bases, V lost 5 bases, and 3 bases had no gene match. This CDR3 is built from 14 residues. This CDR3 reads CASSRQGADTEAFF. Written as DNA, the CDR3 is TGTGCCAGCAGTAGACAGGGGGCGGACACTGAAGCTTTCTTT.

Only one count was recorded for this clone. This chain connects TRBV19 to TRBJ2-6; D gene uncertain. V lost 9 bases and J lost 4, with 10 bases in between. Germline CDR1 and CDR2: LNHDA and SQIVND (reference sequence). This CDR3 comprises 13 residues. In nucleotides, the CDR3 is TGTGCCAGCACCTGGTCAGGGGCCAACGTCCTGACTTTC. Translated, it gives CASTWSGANVLTF.

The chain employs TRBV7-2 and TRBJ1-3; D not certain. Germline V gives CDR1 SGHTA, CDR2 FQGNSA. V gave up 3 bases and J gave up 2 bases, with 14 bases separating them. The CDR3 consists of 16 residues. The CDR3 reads CASSLSTAHTGNTIYF. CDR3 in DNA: TGTGCCAGCAGCTTGTCAACAGCGCATACTGGAAACACCATATATTTT. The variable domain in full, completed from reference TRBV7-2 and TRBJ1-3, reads GAGVSQSPSNKVTEKGKDVELRCDPISGHTALYWYRQSLGQGLEFLIYFQGNSAPDKSGLPSDRFSAERTGGSVSTLTIQRTQQEDSAVYLCASSLSTAHTGNTIYFGEGSWLTVV.

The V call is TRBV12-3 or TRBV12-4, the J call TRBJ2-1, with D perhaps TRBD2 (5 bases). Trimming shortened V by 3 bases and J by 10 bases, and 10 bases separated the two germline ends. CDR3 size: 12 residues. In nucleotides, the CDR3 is TGTGCCAGCAGTTTCCTAGCCGGCGAGCAGTTCTTC. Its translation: CASSFLAGEQFF.

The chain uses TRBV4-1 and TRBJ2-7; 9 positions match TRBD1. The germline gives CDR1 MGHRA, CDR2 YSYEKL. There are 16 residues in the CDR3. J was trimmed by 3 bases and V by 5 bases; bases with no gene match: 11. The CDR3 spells CASSDGTGTGFYEQYV. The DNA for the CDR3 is TGCGCCAGCAGCGACGGAACCGGGACAGGGTTCTACGAGCAGTACGTC.

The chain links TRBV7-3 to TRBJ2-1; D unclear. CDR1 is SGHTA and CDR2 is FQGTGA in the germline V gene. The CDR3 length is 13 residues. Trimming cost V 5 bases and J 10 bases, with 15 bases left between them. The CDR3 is CASSTSPLQEQFF. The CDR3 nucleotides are TGTGCCAGCAGCACCTCCCCTCTCCAAGAGCAGTTCTTC.

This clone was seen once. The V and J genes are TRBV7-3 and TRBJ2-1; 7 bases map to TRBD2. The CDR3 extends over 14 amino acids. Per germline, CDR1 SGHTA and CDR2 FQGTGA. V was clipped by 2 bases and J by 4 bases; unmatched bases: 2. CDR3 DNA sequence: TGTGCCAGCAGCTTACGGGGGGAATACAATGAGCAGTTCTTC. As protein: CASSLRGEYNEQFF.

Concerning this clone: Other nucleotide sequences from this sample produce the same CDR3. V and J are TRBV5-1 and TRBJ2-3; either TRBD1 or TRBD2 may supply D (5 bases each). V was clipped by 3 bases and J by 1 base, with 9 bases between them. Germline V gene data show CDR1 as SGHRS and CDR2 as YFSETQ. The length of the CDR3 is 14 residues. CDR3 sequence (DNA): TGCGCCAGCAGCTCGGGGACGGGCACAGATACGCAGTATTTT. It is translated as CASSSGTGTDTQYF.

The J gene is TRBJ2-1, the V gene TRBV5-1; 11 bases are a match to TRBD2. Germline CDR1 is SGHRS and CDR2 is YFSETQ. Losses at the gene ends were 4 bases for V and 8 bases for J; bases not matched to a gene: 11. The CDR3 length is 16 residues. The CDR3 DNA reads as TGCGCCAGCAGCCCCTTAGCGGGGGGGCAGGTGTATGAGCAGTTCTTC. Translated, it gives CASSPLAGGQVYEQFF. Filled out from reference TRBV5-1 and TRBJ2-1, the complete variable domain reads KAGVTQTPRYLIKTRGQQVTLSCSPISGHRSVSWYQQTPGQGLQFLFEYFSETQRNKGNFPGRFSGRQFSNSRSEMNVSTLELGDSALYLCASSPLAGGQVYEQFFGPGTRLTVL.

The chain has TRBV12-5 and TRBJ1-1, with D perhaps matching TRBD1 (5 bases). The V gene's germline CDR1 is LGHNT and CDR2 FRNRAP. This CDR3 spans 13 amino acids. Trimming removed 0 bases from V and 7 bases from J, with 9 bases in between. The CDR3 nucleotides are TGTGCTAGTGGTTTGGTGGGGGAAGGTGAAGCTTTCTTT. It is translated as CASGLVGEGEAFF.

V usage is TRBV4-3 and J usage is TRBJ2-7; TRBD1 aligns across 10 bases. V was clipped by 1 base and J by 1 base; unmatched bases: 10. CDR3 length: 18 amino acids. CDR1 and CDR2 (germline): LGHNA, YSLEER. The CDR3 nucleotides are TGCGCCAGCAGCCAAGCCCCATCGGACAGGGGGACGTCCTACGAGCAGTACTTC. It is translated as CASSQAPSDRGTSYEQYF.

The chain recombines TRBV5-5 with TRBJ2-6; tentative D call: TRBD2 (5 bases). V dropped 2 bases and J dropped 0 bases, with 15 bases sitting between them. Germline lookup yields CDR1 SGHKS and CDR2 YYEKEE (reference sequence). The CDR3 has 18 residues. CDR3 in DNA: TGTGCCAGCAGCTTTTGGTCTTCGACTAACTCTGGGGCCAACGTCCTGACTTTC. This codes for CASSFWSSTNSGANVLTF. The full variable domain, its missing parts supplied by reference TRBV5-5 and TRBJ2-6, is DAGVTQSPTHLIKTRGQQVTLRCSPISGHKSVSWYQQVLGQGPQFIFQYYEKEERGRGNFPDRFSARQFPNYSSELNVNALLLGDSALYLCASSFWSSTNSGANVLTFGAGSRLTVL.

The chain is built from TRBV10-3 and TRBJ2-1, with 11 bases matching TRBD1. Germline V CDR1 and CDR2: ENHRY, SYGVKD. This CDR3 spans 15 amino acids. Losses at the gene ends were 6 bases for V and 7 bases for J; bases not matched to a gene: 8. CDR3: CAIRDGQGASNEQFF. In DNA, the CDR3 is TGTGCCATCAGGGACGGACAGGGGGCGTCGAATGAGCAGTTCTTC.

The CDR3 here is CASSPDWETQYF. The CDR3 nucleotides read TGTGCCAGCAGCCCGGATTGGGAGACCCAGTACTTC. J is TRBJ2-5 and V is TRBV7-2; D remains unclear. CDR3 length: 12 amino acids. Germline CDR1 and CDR2: SGHTA and FQGNSA. The ends were cut back, 5 bases at V and 5 bases at J, with 9 bases in the middle. The variable domain in full, with the rest retrieved from reference TRBV7-2 and TRBJ2-5, is GAGVSQSPSNKVTEKGKDVELRCDPISGHTALYWYRQSLGQGLEFLIYFQGNSAPDKSGLPSDRFSAERTGGSVSTLTIQRTQQEDSAVYLCASSPDWETQYFGPGTRLLVL.

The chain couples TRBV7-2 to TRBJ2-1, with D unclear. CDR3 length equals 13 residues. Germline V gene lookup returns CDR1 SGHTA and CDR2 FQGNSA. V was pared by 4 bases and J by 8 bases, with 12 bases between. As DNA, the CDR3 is TGTGCCAGCAGCTCCTTTAACCGCTATGAGCAGTTCTTC. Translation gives CASSSFNRYEQFF.

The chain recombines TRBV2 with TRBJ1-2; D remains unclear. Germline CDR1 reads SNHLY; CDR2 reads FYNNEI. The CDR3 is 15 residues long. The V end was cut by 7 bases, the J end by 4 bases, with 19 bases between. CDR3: CASMWTGGGVYGYTF. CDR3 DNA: TGTGCCAGCATGTGGACGGGTGGTGGGGTCTATGGCTACACCTTC.

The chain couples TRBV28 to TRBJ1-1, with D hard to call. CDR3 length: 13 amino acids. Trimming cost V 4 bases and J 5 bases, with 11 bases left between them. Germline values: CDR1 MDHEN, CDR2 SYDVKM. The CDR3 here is CASSSPGGTEAFF. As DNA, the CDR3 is TGTGCCAGCAGTTCCCCAGGCGGTACTGAAGCTTTCTTT. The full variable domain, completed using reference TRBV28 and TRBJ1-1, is DVKVTQSSRYLVKRTGEKVFLECVQDMDHENMFWYRQDPGLGLRLIYFSYDVKMKEKGDIPEGYSVSREKKERFSLILESASTNQTSMYLCASSSPGGTEAFFGQGTRLTVV.

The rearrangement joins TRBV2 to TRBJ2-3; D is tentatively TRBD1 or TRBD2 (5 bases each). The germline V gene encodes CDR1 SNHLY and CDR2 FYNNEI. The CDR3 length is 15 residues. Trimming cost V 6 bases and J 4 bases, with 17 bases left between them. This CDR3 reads CASRGDSGIPDTQYF. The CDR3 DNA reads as TGTGCCAGCAGGGGGGATTCGGGGATTCCAGATACGCAGTATTTT.

DNA for the CDR3: TGTGCCAGCTCACCAATACAGGGGCAAGAGACCCAGTACTTC. Encoded protein: CASSPIQGQETQYF. The V gene is TRBV18, the J gene TRBJ2-5, with 7 bases that match TRBD1. The V and J ends lost 2 bases and 2 bases, in that order; junction bases with no gene match: 2. Looked up from germline, CDR1 is KGHSH and CDR2 is LQKENI. This CDR3 contains 14 residues.

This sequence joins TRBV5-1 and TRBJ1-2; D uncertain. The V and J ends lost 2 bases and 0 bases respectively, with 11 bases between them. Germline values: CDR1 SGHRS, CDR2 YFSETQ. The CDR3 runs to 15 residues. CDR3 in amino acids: CASSFLRESNYGYTF. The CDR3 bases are TGCGCCAGCAGCTTTTTGAGGGAATCTAACTATGGCTACACCTTC.

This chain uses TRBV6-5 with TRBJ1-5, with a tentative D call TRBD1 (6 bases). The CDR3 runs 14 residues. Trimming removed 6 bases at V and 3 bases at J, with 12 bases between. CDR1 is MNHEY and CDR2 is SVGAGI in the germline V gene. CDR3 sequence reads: CASRPGHFNQPQHF. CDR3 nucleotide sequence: TGTGCCAGCAGGCCGGGACACTTCAATCAGCCCCAGCATTTT.

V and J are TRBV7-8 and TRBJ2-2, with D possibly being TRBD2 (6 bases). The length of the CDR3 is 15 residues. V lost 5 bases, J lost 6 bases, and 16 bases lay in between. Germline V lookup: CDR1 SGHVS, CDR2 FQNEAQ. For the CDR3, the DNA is TGTGCCAGCAGCCACAGTAGCGGTTTCGCCGGGGAGCTGTTTTTT. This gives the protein CASSHSSGFAGELFF. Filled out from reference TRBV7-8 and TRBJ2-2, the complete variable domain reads GAGVSQSPRYKVAKRGQDVALRCDPISGHVSLFWYQQALGQGPEFLTYFQNEAQLDKSGLPSDRFFAERPEGSVSTLKIQRTQQEDSAVYLCASSHSSGFAGELFFGEGSRLTVL.

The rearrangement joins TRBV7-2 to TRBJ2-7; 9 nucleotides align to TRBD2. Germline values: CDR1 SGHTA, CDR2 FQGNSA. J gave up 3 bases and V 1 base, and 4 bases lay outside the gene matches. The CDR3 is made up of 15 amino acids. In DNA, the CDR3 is TGTGCCAGCAGCTTAGTCGGCGGGGGGGTCTACGAGCAGTACTTC. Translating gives CASSLVGGGVYEQYF.